This T cell receptor (beta chain) was sequenced for a study of breast tumors, draining lymph nodes, adjacent tissues. One entry per CDR3 protein, called by TCRdb with MiXCR from the multiplex PCR reads. The sample lists about 6,600 distinct CDR3 sequences, approximately 42% occurring once. Regarding the study as a whole: Tumor T cell lymph node origin was a supported hypothesis, not proven. Most tumor T cells seemingly derive from lymph node, then expand in tumor. Luminal-like breast cancer showed significantly greater tumor-nontumor repertoire similarity than basal-like breast cancer did. Tumor TCR diversity was below lymph nodes but above nontumor tissue.

Concerning this clonotype: The antigen is not known.

The CDR3 loop spans 17 amino acids. Trimming left V 6 bases short and J 2 bases short, with 19 bases between. Germline CDR1 and CDR2: KGHDR and SFDVKD. Source material: tumor-adjacent breast tissue. V is TRBV24-1 and J is TRBJ1-5; TRBD1 might be the D (5 bases). This TCR derives from a female donor with breast cancer. Some clones in this sample may be carry-over from other donors' samples. The CDR3 loop is CATSSGTQLGGNQPQHF. The CDR3 DNA follows: TGTGCCACCAGTTCCGGGACCCAACTTGGGGGCAATCAGCCCCAGCATTTT.